The 5 T cell receptor beta chains presented below share a single source sample, sequenced in a study of beta chain features in type 1 diabetes (dated by TCRdb to 2016 to 2019). Results and caveats for the whole study, not just this receptor: In all four CD4+ subsets, TCRB CDR3 length was moderately but significantly shorter in type 1 diabetes patients.

Preparation of the library involved the immunoSEQ multiplex PCR assay. The entire amount of isolated RNA was reverse transcribed using the High Capacity cDNA Reverse Transcription Kit, so the sequenced TCRB transcripts were expressed ones. The table comes from immuneACCESS by way of TCRdb, which keeps in-frame sequences with V and J called. Part of the clones is missing from these tables; in studies checked, under half for an unresolved V gene and the rest for unknown reasons. This sample gives roughly 160,000 clones in total; about 7.8% of them show up just once. Clones ranked in the top ten supply approximately 0.87% of the sample. For these TCRs, the target antigens are not known. The sample taken for sequencing was central memory CD4+ T cells from blood. The source of these receptors is a woman in her thirties or forties with type 1 diabetes.

This clone was seen a handful of times. This sequence joins TRBV28 and TRBJ1-2; 7 nucleotides align to TRBD1. The junction had 15 bases not matched to a gene; V was cut back by 7 bases and J by 13 bases. This CDR3 comprises 13 residues. Per germline, CDR1 MDHEN and CDR2 SYDVKM. CDR3: CASNEGTELAGTF. The CDR3 DNA sequence: TGTGCCAGCAACGAGGGGACAGAATTGGCAGGCACCTTC.

This clone was seen a handful of times. The chain couples TRBV5-6 to TRBJ1-2, with 8 bases matching TRBD1. Germline loops: CDR1 SGHDT, CDR2 YYEEEE. V was clipped by 4 bases and J by 6 bases; unmatched bases: 8. The CDR3 totals 14 residues. The CDR3 DNA sequence: TGTGCCAGCAGCCTACTACAGGGGGTTCATGGCTACACCTTC. This sequence encodes CASSLLQGVHGYTF.

For this clone: The sample holds other DNA sequences that translate to the same CDR3. CDR3 DNA: TGTGCCAGCAGTGCACAGGGGGGTACTGAAGCTTTCTTT. As protein: CASSAQGGTEAFF. The chain joins TRBV25-1 to TRBJ1-1; TRBD1 aligns across 8 bases. Per the germline V gene, CDR1 is MGHDK and CDR2 is SYGVNS. V shed 4 bases and J 5 bases; nucleotides not matched to a gene: 3. This CDR3 has 13 amino acids.

The chain couples TRBV7-8 to TRBJ1-5; D gene ambiguous. The CDR3 has 15 amino acids. V was clipped by 2 bases and J by 0 bases, with 8 bases between them. Germline CDR1 SGHVS, CDR2 FQNEAQ. DNA for the CDR3: TGTGCCAGCAGCTTAAACAGTTATAGCAATCAGCCCCAGCATTTT. It yields the protein CASSLNSYSNQPQHF.

The V call is TRBV6-6, the J call TRBJ1-2, with 7 bases fitting TRBD1. The CDR3 totals 13 residues. J was trimmed by 7 bases and V by 5 bases; bases with no gene match: 7. CDR1 and CDR2 from the germline V gene are MNHNY and SVGAGI (reference sequence). This CDR3 reads CASSPGTVTGYTF. The CDR3 region has the DNA TGTGCCAGCAGTCCCGGGACAGTAACTGGCTACACCTTC.